A single T cell receptor (beta chain) is shown here with its context. Germline-derived CDR1 and CDR2 are MNHEY and SMNVEV (reference sequence). The CDR3 totals 18 residues. V was shortened by 4 bases and J by 7 bases, with 26 bases between the two germline ends. Produced via immunoSEQ multiplex PCR; TCRdb's table is partial and in-frame only. Among more than 15,000 clones listed, 78% were seen once. The data belong to a study of OX40 agonist ivuxolimab in advanced cancers. Background on the study: About 40% of patients had received prior checkpoint inhibitor therapy.

This TCR derives from an adult with an advanced solid tumor such as melanoma, head and neck, liver or kidney cancer. The rearrangement joins TRBV27 to TRBJ2-1; D possibly matches TRBD1 or TRBD2 (6 bases each). Sample: CD4+ or CD8+ T cells sorted from blood, taken in a trial of the OX40 agonist ivuxolimab. The CDR3 sequence is CASSCHSPRGLSGNEQFF. The CDR3 DNA follows: TGTGCCAGCAGTTGCCATTCGCCCCGGGGGCTGTCTGGGAATGAGCAGTTCTTC.